This is a list of T cell receptor beta chains from one sample in a study of CD8 T cells in Susac syndrome. From the immunoSEQ multiplex PCR reads, TCRdb called clonotypes with MiXCR, one entry per CDR3 protein. The data show over 100,000 distinct CDR3 sequences, with 95% to 98% seen just once and under 0.1% held by the top ten. The sequenced sample consisted of CD4+ T cells from PBMCs. The receptors here all came from a human donor in good health. Both conserved end residues are part of each CDR3. D genes are given only for firm matches. Clone size is stated in some rows and not others, as once, few, many or a class when expanded.

J	V	size	D	DNA	CDR3
TRBJ2-2	TRBV7-9	.	.	TGTGCCAGCAGCTTAGTCCAGACCAACACCGGGGAGCTGTTTTTT	CASSLVQTNTGELFF
TRBJ2-7	TRBV6-2/TRBV6-3	once	TRBD2	TGTGCCAGCAGTTACAGGCTAGCGGGGGCCTACGAGCAGTACTTC	CASSYRLAGAYEQYF
TRBJ2-5	TRBV5-1	.	.	TGCGCCAGCAGCTTGGGCGGGGCCCGAGGGGAGACCCAGTACTTC	CASSLGGARGETQYF
TRBJ2-1	TRBV19	.	.	TGTGCCAGTACCAGCGCACACAATGAGCAGTTCTTC	CASTSAHNEQFF
TRBJ1-6	TRBV29-1	.	.	TGCAGCGTTGCGATGGGGGGGCGAAATTCACCCCTCCACTTT	CSVAMGGRNSPLHF
TRBJ2-1	TRBV29-1	.	TRBD2	TGCAGCGCCCGTCGGACTAGCGGGAGAAGCTCCTACAATGAGCAGTTCTTC	CSARRTSGRSSYNEQFF
TRBJ2-1	TRBV12-3/TRBV12-4	.	.	TGTGCCAGCAGTTCACAAACAGGGATGGGTTCCTACAATGAGCAGTTCTTC	CASSSQTGMGSYNEQFF
TRBJ2-1	TRBV7-8	.	TRBD1	TGTGCCAGCAGCGACCGGTTCAAGGGGGCGCTACTTCGGGAGCAGTTCTTC	CASSDRFKGALLREQFF
TRBJ2-7	TRBV19	.	TRBD2	TGTGCCAGTAGGCGGACTAGCGGGGCGAGCAGCGCCTACGAGCAGTACTTC	CASRRTSGASSAYEQYF
TRBJ2-1	TRBV2	.	TRBD2	TGTGCCAGCAGTGTCGAACTAGCGGGATCCAATGAGCAGTTCTTC	CASSVELAGSNEQFF
TRBJ1-6	TRBV20-1	.	.	TGCAGTGCTACATCAACCCGAGAAGGCAGCCTAAGGGGACCCCTCCACTTT	CSATSTREGSLRGPLHF
TRBJ2-3	TRBV28	once	.	TGTGCCAGCACCACAAACCCAGATACGCAGTATTTT	CASTTNPDTQYF
TRBJ2-3	TRBV24-1	.	.	TGTGCCACCAGTGACCGGGGGCGGGGTTCCACAGATACGCAGTATTTT	CATSDRGRGSTDTQYF
TRBJ2-5	TRBV4-1	.	TRBD1	TGCGCCAGCAGCCAACCCAGAGGGGGCAGTAAGGGAGAGACCCAGTACTTC	CASSQPRGGSKGETQYF
TRBJ2-3	TRBV9	.	TRBD2	TGTGCCAGCAGCGTAGGGACTAGCGGGGGGGCTAGCACAGATACGCAGTATTTT	CASSVGTSGGASTDTQYF
TRBJ2-3	TRBV7-9	once	.	TGTGCCAGCAGCCCCAAAAGGCGGGTTGGGGGAGATACGCAGTATTTT	CASSPKRRVGGDTQYF
TRBJ2-5	TRBV18	.	.	TGTGCCAGCTCACTTCGTATGGAAGAGACCCAGTACTTC	CASSLRMEETQYF
TRBJ1-1	TRBV5-4	.	.	TGTGCCAGCAGCTTGGTAGGGGCAGGGAACACTGAAGCTTTCTTT	CASSLVGAGNTEAFF
TRBJ1-4	TRBV5-4	.	.	TGTGCCAGCAGCTGGCAGGGGAGGACTAATGAAAAACTGTTTTTT	CASSWQGRTNEKLFF
TRBJ2-4	TRBV28	.	.	TGTGCCAGCAGTGCGCCGGGACTAGCCAAAAACATTCAGTACTTC	CASSAPGLAKNIQYF
TRBJ2-7	TRBV7-9	once	TRBD1	TGTGCCAGCAGCTTGGGCCGGGCGTATACGGGACAGGTCCCCTACGAGCAGTACTTC	CASSLGRAYTGQVPYEQYF
TRBJ1-5	TRBV12-3/TRBV12-4	.	TRBD1	TGTGCCAGCAGTCTCCGGGGGACAGGTTACGGGGGTGGCAATCAGCCCCAGCATTTT	CASSLRGTGYGGGNQPQHF